Below are 28 T cell receptor beta chains sequenced from a single sample in a study of technical replicates of blood from a handful of donors (dated by TCRdb to 2015 to 2018). The library came from the immunoSEQ multiplex PCR assay. This immuneACCESS table, as held by TCRdb, lists in-frame sequences with V and J called but not all clones. Of the missing ones, under half trace to an unresolved V gene in checked studies; the others have no known cause. This sample lists about 67,000 clones; more than 95% were detected once. The top ten constitute approximately 0.17% of the sample. Specimen: T cells isolated from PBMCs. The receptor source for this set is a human donor in good health.

The V call is TRBV6-1, the J call TRBJ1-5; D remains ambiguous. V lost 4 bases and J 6 bases, leaving 10 bases between the germline ends. Germline CDR1 is MNHNS and CDR2 is SASEGT. The CDR3 spans 13 residues. CDR3 amino acids: CASSVHGSQPQHF. CDR3 DNA: TGTGCCAGCAGTGTACATGGTTCTCAGCCCCAGCATTTT.

The rearrangement joins TRBV7-2 to TRBJ1-2; 10 nucleotides agree with TRBD1. J gave up 7 bases and V 5 bases, and 4 bases lay outside the gene matches. CDR3 length: 13 amino acids. Germline CDR1 is SGHTA and CDR2 is FQGNSA. CDR3 loop: CASSRQGAGGYTF. The CDR3 DNA reads TGTGCCAGCAGCAGACAGGGGGCTGGTGGCTACACCTTC.

The chain couples TRBV4-1 to TRBJ1-5, with D possibly TRBD1 on 5 matching bases. The length of the CDR3 is 14 residues. Germline V gene sequence: CDR1 MGHRA, CDR2 YSYEKL. V was cut by 0 bases and J by 6 bases, with 9 bases left in between. The DNA for the CDR3 is TGCGCCAGCAGCCAAGATTCGGGGGGTCAGCCCCAGCATTTT. The encoded protein is CASSQDSGGQPQHF.

V and J are TRBV19 and TRBJ2-1; D is unresolved. Germline loops: CDR1 LNHDA, CDR2 SQIVND (reference sequence). The CDR3 consists of 13 residues. Between the trimmed V and J ends, which lost 7 bases and 6 bases, there was a span of 13 bases. CDR3 nucleotides: TGTGCCAGTAAGTTCAGTACGATCAATGAGCAGTTCTTC. Its protein product is CASKFSTINEQFF.

The V gene is TRBV5-6, the J gene TRBJ1-4; tentatively, D is TRBD1 (5 bases). Deletions cut 8 bases from V and 10 bases from J, with 21 bases between. CDR1 SGHDT and CDR2 YYEEEE come from the germline V gene. The CDR3 is made up of 14 amino acids. CDR3 coding DNA: TGTGCCAGTACCCTCAGGGAATCTCCCCGAAAACTGTTTTTT. Its translation: CASTLRESPRKLFF. The complete variable domain, with remaining parts taken from reference TRBV5-6 and TRBJ1-4, reads DAGVTQSPTHLIKTRGQQVTLRCSPKSGHDTVSWYQQALGQGPQFIFQYYEEEERQRGNFPDRFSGHQFPNYSSELNVNALLLGDSALYLCASTLRESPRKLFFGSGTQLSVL.

The V and J genes are TRBV29-1 and TRBJ2-7; tentative D call: TRBD1 (5 bases). This CDR3 comprises 14 residues. V was cut by 7 bases and J by 0 bases, with 16 bases left in between. Germline V gene sequence: CDR1 SQVTM, CDR2 ANQGSEA. The CDR3 is CSASDRAISYEQYF. The CDR3 DNA follows: TGCAGCGCAAGCGACAGAGCGATCTCCTACGAGCAGTACTTC.

The rearrangement uses TRBV29-1 and TRBJ2-2, with 8 bases identical to TRBD2. The CDR3 covers 15 residues. CDR1 is SQVTM, CDR2 ANQGSEA, per germline. V dropped 7 bases and J dropped 3; count of bases not matched to a gene: 10. The CDR3 DNA reads TGCAGCGCCAAGCTAGCGGGCGGTTACACCGGGGAGCTGTTTTTT. Translation: CSAKLAGGYTGELFF.

The chain links TRBV30 to TRBJ2-7, with D unclear. Germline CDR1 and CDR2: GTSNPN and SVGIG (reference sequence). The CDR3 loop spans 12 amino acids. V was trimmed by 5 bases and J by 0 bases, leaving 8 bases between them. In nucleotides, the CDR3 is TGTGCCTGGGACATCGGCTCCTACGAGCAGTACTTC. Protein sequence: CAWDIGSYEQYF.

The V gene is TRBV11-2, the J gene TRBJ2-3, with 8 bases matching TRBD2. This CDR3 spans 16 amino acids. V lost 5 bases and J lost 2; bases outside the gene matches: 9. The germline V gene encodes CDR1 SGHAT and CDR2 FQNNGV. CDR3 in DNA: TGTGCCAGCAGCCATGGCCCGGGGGGGTCCACAGATACGCAGTATTTT. Translated, it gives CASSHGPGGSTDTQYF. The whole variable domain, filled in from reference TRBV11-2 and TRBJ2-3, reads EAGVAQSPRYKIIEKRQSVAFWCNPISGHATLYWYQQILGQGPKLLIQFQNNGVVDDSQLPKDRFSAERLKGVDSTLKIQPAKLEDSAVYLCASSHGPGGSTDTQYFGPGTRLTVL.

The genes are TRBV10-3 and TRBJ2-2; 7 nucleotides match TRBD2. CDR3 length: 15 residues. Germline V gives CDR1 ENHRY, CDR2 SYGVKD. Trimming removed 1 base from V and 4 bases from J; junction bases left unmatched: 3. The CDR3 coding sequence is TGTGCCATCAGTGAGTTCGAGCGGGGCACCGGGGAGCTGTTTTTT. Encoded protein: CAISEFERGTGELFF.

CDR3 DNA: TGCGCCAGCAGCCACGGGGACAAAAGCTCCTACAATGAGCAGTTCTTC. It codes for CASSHGDKSSYNEQFF. The V and J genes are TRBV5-1 and TRBJ2-1, with D possibly matching TRBD1 (6 bases). This CDR3 contains 16 residues. Germline CDR1 SGHRS, CDR2 YFSETQ. V was cut by 4 bases and J by 0 bases, with 14 bases left in between.

The chain uses TRBV28 and TRBJ2-7, with a tentative D call TRBD2 (5 bases). With 3 bases removed from V and 1 base from J, the gap between germline ends came to 22 bases. Looked up from germline, CDR1 is MDHEN and CDR2 is SYDVKM. This CDR3 has 18 residues. The CDR3, as DNA: TGTGCCAGCAGTTTGGTTTTTTATAGGCCCCCGGGGTCCTACGAGCAGTACTTC. As protein: CASSLVFYRPPGSYEQYF. Full variable domain (rest looked up from reference TRBV28 and TRBJ2-7): DVKVTQSSRYLVKRTGEKVFLECVQDMDHENMFWYRQDPGLGLRLIYFSYDVKMKEKGDIPEGYSVSREKKERFSLILESASTNQTSMYLCASSLVFYRPPGSYEQYFGPGTRLTVT.

The genes are TRBV7-9 and TRBJ1-2; tentatively, D is TRBD1 (5 bases). CDR1 is SEHNR and CDR2 is FQNEAQ in the germline V gene (reference sequence). Deletions cut 5 bases from V and 4 bases from J, with 20 bases between. This CDR3 is 16 amino acids long. CDR3 sequence (DNA): TGTGCCAGCAGCCCGCCCGAGGGGAGGCCTATCTATGGCTACACCTTC. As protein: CASSPPEGRPIYGYTF.

The chain is built from TRBV2 and TRBJ2-2, with TRBD2 matching 12 bases. Germline V gene lookup returns CDR1 SNHLY and CDR2 FYNNEI. The CDR3 length is 17 residues. V gave up 0 bases and J gave up 5 bases; unmatched junction bases: 4. CDR3 loop: CASSEALGTSGTGELFF. CDR3 bases: TGTGCCAGCAGTGAAGCGCTTGGGACTAGCGGGACCGGGGAGCTGTTTTTT.

The rearrangement joins TRBV7-9 to TRBJ2-1; 8 bases are shared with TRBD2. Looked up from germline, CDR1 is SEHNR and CDR2 is FQNEAQ (reference sequence). J was trimmed by 5 bases and V by 3 bases; bases with no gene match: 6. The CDR3 consists of 15 residues. CDR3 DNA: TGTGCCAGCAGCTTTCCTAGCGGGCACAACAATGAGCAGTTCTTC. It specifies CASSFPSGHNNEQFF.

The V and J genes are TRBV6-5 and TRBJ2-1; weak D call: TRBD2 (6 bases). V was pared by 3 bases and J by 4 bases, with 10 bases between. Germline V lookup: CDR1 MNHEY, CDR2 SVGAGI. The CDR3 totals 14 residues. CDR3 protein: CASSYTGGYNEQFF. The CDR3, as DNA: TGTGCCAGCAGTTATACTGGGGGGTACAATGAGCAGTTCTTC.

The sample holds one count of this clone. V and J are TRBV30 and TRBJ2-1; TRBD2 matches 7 bases. Per the germline V gene, CDR1 is GTSNPN and CDR2 is SVGIG (reference sequence). CDR3 length: 13 amino acids. V gave up 7 bases and J gave up 3 bases; unmatched junction bases: 6. CDR3 DNA sequence: TGTGCCTCCCGGGGGGAACTCTACAATGAGCAGTTCTTC. It translates to CASRGELYNEQFF.

CDR3 residues: CASSWTGGPYEQYF. CDR3 bases: TGTGCCAGTAGTTGGACAGGGGGGCCCTACGAGCAGTACTTC. The chain uses TRBV19 and TRBJ2-7; 10 bases are a match to TRBD1. The CDR3 runs to 14 residues. The V gene's germline CDR1 is LNHDA and CDR2 SQIVND (reference sequence). V shed 5 bases and J 2 bases; nucleotides not matched to a gene: 3.

The chain couples TRBV6-6 to TRBJ2-3, with a weak D call TRBD1 (6 bases). CDR3 length equals 15 residues. V lost 6 bases, J lost 0 bases, and 13 bases lay in between. CDR1 is MNHNY and CDR2 is SVGAGI in the germline V gene (reference sequence). The CDR3 DNA reads as TGTGCCAGCAGCCACACGACAGGAAGCACAGATACGCAGTATTTT. Amino acid sequence: CASSHTTGSTDTQYF.

The V call is TRBV10-1, the J call TRBJ2-2; 11 bases align to TRBD2. Trimming removed 5 bases from V and 3 bases from J; junction bases left unmatched: 20. This CDR3 is 21 amino acids long. Germline V gene sequence: CDR1 WNHNN, CDR2 SYGVQD (reference sequence). CDR3 bases: TGCGCCAGCAGTCCCGGACAGGGACAATTAGCGGGAGGGCCGGACACCGGGGAGCTGTTTTTT. This sequence encodes CASSPGQGQLAGGPDTGELFF.

The chain couples TRBV10-3 to TRBJ2-7, with D maybe TRBD2 (5 bases). The CDR3 contains 14 residues. CDR1 is ENHRY and CDR2 is SYGVKD in the germline V gene. Trimming removed 4 bases at V and 0 bases at J, with 10 bases between. The CDR3 region has the DNA TGTGCCATCAGTGGGTGGGAGCTCTCCTACGAGCAGTACTTC. It yields the protein CAISGWELSYEQYF.

The chain employs TRBV18 and TRBJ2-7; 7 bases map to TRBD2. CDR3 length: 13 amino acids. V was pared by 3 bases and J by 5 bases, with 4 bases of the junction left unmatched. Per germline, CDR1 KGHSH and CDR2 LQKENI. CDR3 sequence (DNA): TGTGCCAGCTCACCGTTTGGGGGGGACGAGCAGTACTTC. This translates into CASSPFGGDEQYF. Complete variable domain (other parts from reference TRBV18 and TRBJ2-7): NAGVMQNPRHLVRRRGQEARLRCSPMKGHSHVYWYRQLPEEGLKFMVYLQKENIIDESGMPKERFSAEFPKEGPSILRIQQVVRGDSAAYFCASSPFGGDEQYFGPGTRLTVT.

The CDR3 here is CASSLWETGDYEQYF. The CDR3 DNA reads TGTGCCAGCAGTTTATGGGAGACAGGGGACTACGAGCAGTACTTC. This sequence joins TRBV28 and TRBJ2-7; 8 bases agree with TRBD1. There are 15 residues in the CDR3. Germline CDR1 MDHEN, CDR2 SYDVKM. Unmatched junction bases numbered 4, after V lost 0 bases and J lost 3 bases.

The chain couples TRBV29-1 to TRBJ2-7; TRBD1 aligns across 8 bases. V shed 7 bases, J shed 3 bases, and the junction held 8 bases outside the gene matches. The CDR3 sequence is 13 residues long. Germline V gene sequence: CDR1 SQVTM, CDR2 ANQGSEA. Here the CDR3 DNA reads TGCAGCGGTGGGACAGGCCTCAACTACGAGCAGTACTTC. Its protein product is CSGGTGLNYEQYF.

This rearrangement joins TRBV2 to TRBJ1-5; the match to TRBD1 covers 9 bases. The CDR3 is made up of 13 amino acids. Germline CDR1 and CDR2: SNHLY and FYNNEI. Losses at the gene ends were 10 bases for V and 1 base for J; bases not matched to a gene: 2. The CDR3 is CATDRGSNQPQHF. The CDR3 coding sequence is TGTGCCACGGACAGGGGAAGCAATCAGCCCCAGCATTTT.

CDR3 sequence reads: CASSVSGQGALGYTF. The CDR3 nucleotides are TGTGCCAGCAGCGTTTCAGGACAGGGGGCTCTAGGCTACACCTTC. V and J are TRBV9 and TRBJ1-2; TRBD1 matches at 11 bases. The CDR3 extends over 15 amino acids. The germline V gene encodes CDR1 SGDLS and CDR2 YYNGEE. V was pared by 2 bases and J by 8 bases, with 8 bases of the junction left unmatched.

The rearrangement joins TRBV2 to TRBJ1-2; TRBD1 is a possible D gene (5 bases). There are 12 residues in the CDR3. Trimming took off 5 bases at V and 4 bases at J, with 8 bases between the two ends. Germline loops: CDR1 SNHLY, CDR2 FYNNEI. This CDR3 reads CASSYDSYGYTF. As DNA, the CDR3 is TGTGCCAGCAGTTATGACAGCTATGGCTACACCTTC. Together with reference TRBV2 and TRBJ1-2, the CDR3 gives the full variable domain: EPEVTQTPSHQVTQMGQEVILRCVPISNHLYFYWYRQILGQKVEFLVSFYNNEISEKSEIFDDQFSVERPDGSNFTLKIRSTKLEDSAMYFCASSYDSYGYTFGSGTRLTVV.

The chain recombines TRBV15 with TRBJ2-6; a possible D gene is TRBD1 (5 bases). Germline V gene sequence: CDR1 LNHNV, CDR2 YYDKDF (reference sequence). The ends were cut back, 1 base at V and 2 bases at J, with 9 bases in the middle. The CDR3 loop spans 16 amino acids. CDR3 coding DNA: TGTGCCACCAGCAGAGGGCCAGGGACTGGGGCCAACGTCCTGACTTTC. Translating gives CATSRGPGTGANVLTF.